This T cell receptor (beta chain) was obtained from a study of Ad26.COV2.S vaccination and SARS-CoV-2 variants. As for the study in general: Ad26.COV2.S shots went into the muscle once or twice, 56 days apart.

Clones were sequenced by immunoSEQ multiplex PCR, and TCRdb holds only the in-frame ones, with some missing. The table lists roughly 300,000 clones, roughly 90% of them singletons, with 6.4% in the top ten. As to treatment: about 20 received Ad26.COV2.S at low or high dose, single or two shots; about 5 received placebo; per-sample allocation not given. Material that was analyzed had been drawn on day 63 after the first vaccine or placebo injection. For this clone: What it binds is not known.

Study results and caveats: Similar non-spike TCR breadth was seen in vaccine and placebo recipients. Spike-specific CD8+ and CD4+ T cell responses reportedly showed substantial breadth after vaccination.

This CDR3 is built from 12 residues. Between the trimmed V and J ends, which lost 4 bases and 2 bases, there was a span of 9 bases. CDR1 is GTSNPN, CDR2 SVGIG, per germline (reference sequence). The genes are TRBV30 and TRBJ2-7; TRBD2 might be the D (5 bases). The clonotype comes from a person aged 18-60 years who received the Ad26.COV2.S COVID-19 vaccine or a placebo. The sequences come from peripheral blood, collected in a trial of Ad26.COV2.S vaccine versus placebo. The CDR3 region has the DNA TGTGCCTGGAATTCTAGCCCCTACGAGCAGTACTTC. This translates into CAWNSSPYEQYF.